A single sample gave rise to the 9 T cell receptor beta chains below, sequenced in a study of T cell responses to AZD1222 COVID-19 vaccine. The table came from immunoSEQ multiplex PCR; TCRdb's copy has only in-frame clones and leaves some out. The sample shows fewer than 150,000 clones, over 80% of them seen only once. The material was peripheral blood, obtained 28 days after the second AZD1222 dose. Every receptor here comes from an adult who received the AZD1222 COVID-19 vaccine.

This clone was seen only once. The V and J genes are TRBV5-6 and TRBJ2-3; D is undetermined. CDR3 length: 16 residues. Trimming left V 0 bases short and J 1 base short, with 12 bases between. Germline lookup yields CDR1 SGHDT and CDR2 YYEEEE. The CDR3: CASSLETTYRTDTQYF. Here the CDR3 DNA reads TGTGCCAGCAGCTTGGAAACGACTTACCGCACAGATACGCAGTATTTT.

The chain has TRBV6-5 and TRBJ2-2; TRBD2 agrees at 9 bases. CDR3 length equals 15 residues. Trimming removed 8 bases from V and 2 bases from J; junction bases left unmatched: 6. The germline V gene has CDR1 MNHEY and CDR2 SVGAGI. CDR3 DNA: TGTGCCAGCCTTCCGGGACTAGCAAACACCGGGGAGCTGTTTTTT. This translates into CASLPGLANTGELFF.

This clone was seen once. V is TRBV27 and J is TRBJ1-2, with a weak D call TRBD1 (5 bases). The CDR3 consists of 13 residues. Trimming took 6 bases from V and 4 from J, leaving 12 bases between them. CDR1 is MNHEY, CDR2 SMNVEV, per germline (reference sequence). The CDR3 loop is CASSLSGSYGYTF. CDR3 coding DNA: TGTGCCAGCAGCCTTTCAGGGTCCTATGGCTACACCTTC.

The chain employs TRBV6-6 and TRBJ1-5; tentative D call: TRBD1 (5 bases). The CDR3 extends over 16 amino acids. The V end lost 0 bases, the J end lost 6 bases, and 15 bases lay between the germline ends. Germline CDR1 is MNHNY and CDR2 is SVGAGI (reference sequence). Here the CDR3 reads CASSYSPQGRGQPQHF. In DNA, the CDR3 is TGTGCCAGCAGTTACTCTCCGCAGGGTCGTGGTCAGCCCCAGCATTTT.

The chain is built from TRBV3-1 (or the pseudogene TRBV3-2) and TRBJ1-6, with D unresolved. The V gene's germline CDR1 is LGHDT and CDR2 YNNKEL (reference sequence). This CDR3 has 21 residues. V was cut by 0 bases and J by 0 bases, with 21 bases left in between. Here the CDR3 reads CASSQEWPIGGRGSYNSPLHF. CDR3 sequence (DNA): TGTGCCAGCAGCCAAGAGTGGCCTATAGGCGGTCGAGGCTCCTATAATTCACCCCTCCACTTT.

The V call is TRBV5-1, the J call TRBJ1-1; TRBD1 might be the D (5 bases). This CDR3 comprises 18 residues. From germline, CDR1 is SGHRS and CDR2 YFSETQ. Trimming cost V 1 base and J 2 bases, with 21 bases left between them. CDR3 sequence: CASSLYSALGRANTEAFF. The CDR3 coding sequence is TGCGCCAGCAGCTTGTATTCGGCCCTCGGCAGGGCCAACACTGAAGCTTTCTTT.

The chain has TRBV11-2 and TRBJ2-5; D may match TRBD1 or TRBD2 (5 bases each). Trimming cost V 5 bases and J 2 bases, with 12 bases left between them. CDR3 length: 14 residues. Germline V gene sequence: CDR1 SGHAT, CDR2 FQNNGV. The CDR3 DNA reads as TGTGCCAGCAGCCTCGGGGCAGGACAAGAGACCCAGTACTTC. Amino acids: CASSLGAGQETQYF.

The chain recombines TRBV9 with TRBJ2-5; the D gene is possibly TRBD1 (6 bases). Trimming cost V 0 bases and J 2 bases, with 14 bases left between them. The CDR3 loop spans 16 amino acids. CDR1 SGDLS and CDR2 YYNGEE come from the germline V gene. The CDR3: CASSVGSTGVQETQYF. DNA of the CDR3: TGTGCCAGCAGCGTAGGTTCGACAGGAGTACAAGAGACCCAGTACTTC.

The chain is built from TRBV28 and TRBJ2-1, with D perhaps matching TRBD2 (6 bases). V was trimmed by 7 bases and J by 6 bases, leaving 19 bases between them. This CDR3 spans 15 amino acids. Germline V gene data show CDR1 as MDHEN and CDR2 as SYDVKM. For the CDR3, the DNA is TGTGCCAGCACGCCTCAGGACCGGGGGATCAATGAGCAGTTCTTC. Encoded protein: CASTPQDRGINEQFF. The whole variable domain, filled in from reference TRBV28 and TRBJ2-1, reads DVKVTQSSRYLVKRTGEKVFLECVQDMDHENMFWYRQDPGLGLRLIYFSYDVKMKEKGDIPEGYSVSREKKERFSLILESASTNQTSMYLCASTPQDRGINEQFFGPGTRLTVL.